This TCR beta chain appears in the sequencing data of a study of tumor and adjacent non-tumor tissue in lung cancer. Notes on the study in general: Normal lung showed higher cumulative top 100 clone frequency than tumor.

This sample's RNA came from whole unsorted tissue. The normal lung tissue was taken more than 3 cm from the tumor edge. A word on this clonotype: No antigen is known for it. It is likely a read error, because the conserved phenylalanine at the end of the CDR3 is missing. No DNA is shown, since the ends of the CDR3 on it are uncertain; the CDR3 is the one TCRdb lists.

The library came from three nested PCR rounds adapted from ARM-PCR protocols. MiXCR was run by TCRdb on the multiplex PCR reads, yielding one entry per CDR3 protein. The sample has under 75,000 distinct CDR3 sequences; around 70% are singletons. Germline loops: CDR1 SGHAT, CDR2 FQNNGV. The CDR3 contains 14 residues when both ends are counted. This clonotype was obtained from a woman between 50 and 59 years old with non-small cell lung cancer. The specimen was distant non-tumor lung tissue. The chain uses TRBV11-2 and TRBJ1-1. The CDR3 here is CASNFAGENTEAFL.